This T cell receptor (beta chain) was retrieved from a study of CD8 T cells in ankylosing spondylitis. With molecular barcodes, quantitative 5'-RACE was used to make the TCR beta libraries. TCRdb recomputed calls from the 5' RACE reads with MiXCR, one row per CDR3 protein. Seen here are a few hundred thousand distinct CDR3 sequences, about 20% observed once, and the top ten hold roughly 3.4%. As to this clonotype: The antigen remains undetermined.

Broader study findings: Earlier literature documents some of the motif variants in reactive arthritis synovial fluid and blood. Disease-linked clones reportedly concentrated significantly in matched ankylosing spondylitis synovial fluid.

This clonotype was sampled from a female donor with ankylosing spondylitis or in good health (not recorded which). The specimen sequenced was blood, either unsorted or a sorted T cell fraction (not recorded which).

DNA of the CDR3: TGTGCCAGCAGCTTGGACCGCGTCCGGGGTTGGGGCTACACCTTC. It translates to CASSLDRVRGWGYTF. The gene calls are TRBV5-5 and TRBJ1-2, with no clear D. Trimming took off 0 bases at V and 8 bases at J, with 17 bases between the two ends. Germline lookup yields CDR1 SGHKS and CDR2 YYEKEE (reference sequence). This CDR3 contains 15 residues.